The 32 T cell receptor beta chains given below trace back to one sample, sequenced in a study of blood T cell repertoires in COVID-19. Sequenced by immunoSEQ multiplex PCR; TCRdb stores in-frame clones only, minus some. The sample lists about 240,000 clones; about nine tenths were seen once. Sequencing was done on a sample of peripheral blood. All receptors derive from a man aged 55 to 70 who had recovered from COVID-19.

The chain uses TRBV18 and TRBJ1-2, with 9 bases that match TRBD1. The germline V gene encodes CDR1 KGHSH and CDR2 LQKENI. The length of the CDR3 is 13 residues. The ends lost 5 bases at V and 7 bases at J; junction bases unmatched: 5. In DNA form, the CDR3 reads TGTGCCAGCTCATTCCGGGACAGGGCTGGCTACACCTTC. Its protein product is CASSFRDRAGYTF. Full variable domain (remainder filled in from reference TRBV18 and TRBJ1-2): NAGVMQNPRHLVRRRGQEARLRCSPMKGHSHVYWYRQLPEEGLKFMVYLQKENIIDESGMPKERFSAEFPKEGPSILRIQQVVRGDSAAYFCASSFRDRAGYTFGSGTRLTVV.

The chain has TRBV6-2 or TRBV6-3 and TRBJ1-6; 8 bases are a match to TRBD1. The CDR3 has 14 residues. The V and J ends lost 6 bases and 6 bases, in that order; junction bases with no gene match: 4. CDR1 and CDR2 from the germline V gene are MNHEY and SVGEGT. The CDR3 sequence is CASSRGQGNSPLHF. The CDR3 DNA is TGTGCCAGCAGCCGAGGACAGGGTAATTCACCCCTCCACTTT.

This sequence joins TRBV7-9 and TRBJ2-7; 10 bases are a match to TRBD1. Germline V CDR1 and CDR2: SEHNR, FQNEAQ (reference sequence). The length of the CDR3 is 16 residues. With V trimmed by 5 bases and J by 2 bases, 9 bases remained unmatched. This CDR3 is CASSTGGTGDTYEQYF. The CDR3 DNA reads TGTGCCAGCAGCACGGGGGGGACAGGGGACACCTACGAGCAGTACTTC.

The chain combines TRBV28 with TRBJ2-7; the match to TRBD1 covers 11 bases. Trimming at V came to 10 bases and at J to 4 bases, leaving 12 bases not matched to a gene. Germline V gene data show CDR1 as MDHEN and CDR2 as SYDVKM. The length of the CDR3 is 15 residues. CDR3 amino acids: CATQPRDRGVYEQYF. CDR3 DNA sequence: TGTGCCACCCAACCTAGGGACAGGGGGGTTTACGAGCAGTACTTC.

This chain joins TRBV27 and TRBJ2-7; possibly TRBD1 for D (6 bases). Looked up from germline, CDR1 is MNHEY and CDR2 is SMNVEV (reference sequence). The CDR3 contains 13 residues. V gave up 4 bases and J gave up 4 bases, with 11 bases separating them. The CDR3 is CASSSGTPYEQYF. The CDR3 nucleotides read TGTGCCAGCAGTTCCGGGACACCTTACGAGCAGTACTTC.

The rearrangement links TRBV28 to TRBJ1-5; a weak D match, TRBD1 (5 bases). CDR1 MDHEN and CDR2 SYDVKM come from the germline V gene. The CDR3 is 16 amino acids. Trimming removed 3 bases at V and 0 bases at J, with 12 bases between. Here the CDR3 reads CASSFWAGFSNQPQHF. The CDR3 DNA reads as TGTGCCAGCAGTTTTTGGGCAGGGTTTAGCAATCAGCCCCAGCATTTT. The full variable domain, in which reference TRBV28 and TRBJ1-5 provide the parts outside the CDR3, is DVKVTQSSRYLVKRTGEKVFLECVQDMDHENMFWYRQDPGLGLRLIYFSYDVKMKEKGDIPEGYSVSREKKERFSLILESASTNQTSMYLCASSFWAGFSNQPQHFGDGTRLSIL.

This clone was counted only a few times. J is TRBJ2-2 and V is TRBV6-6; D is unclear. V lost 8 bases and J 6 bases, leaving 16 bases between the germline ends. Per germline, CDR1 MNHNY and CDR2 SVGAGI (reference sequence). This CDR3 has 14 residues. The CDR3 is CASRPDRGPGELFF. The CDR3 DNA reads TGTGCCAGCCGCCCAGATCGTGGGCCCGGGGAGCTGTTTTTT.

The genes are TRBV18 and TRBJ1-1, with a possible D match to TRBD1 (6 bases). CDR3 length: 18 residues. V lost 4 bases and J 0 bases, leaving 21 bases between the germline ends. CDR1 is KGHSH, CDR2 LQKENI, per germline. CDR3 region: CASSQNIQGGGLNTEAFF. CDR3 coding DNA: TGTGCCAGCTCACAGAACATACAAGGGGGGGGATTGAACACTGAAGCTTTCTTT.

This clone was observed a handful of times. The chain recombines TRBV2 with TRBJ1-5, with 7 bases lining up with TRBD1. This CDR3 contains 15 residues. The junction had 8 bases not matched to a gene; V was cut back by 6 bases and J by 3 bases. Germline V gene lookup returns CDR1 SNHLY and CDR2 FYNNEI. The CDR3 protein is CASSPGTDNNQPQHF. The CDR3 nucleotides are TGTGCCAGCAGCCCAGGGACAGATAACAATCAGCCCCAGCATTTT.

This chain links TRBV2 with TRBJ2-1; maybe TRBD1 (6 bases). Germline CDR1 and CDR2: SNHLY and FYNNEI. With 4 bases removed from V and 6 bases from J, the gap between germline ends came to 10 bases. The CDR3 extends over 13 amino acids. CDR3 nucleotide sequence: TGTGCCAGCAGTGTTACAGGGTTCAATGAGCAGTTCTTC. Translation: CASSVTGFNEQFF.

The rearrangement uses TRBV6-5 and TRBJ1-2, with D tentatively TRBD1 (5 bases). The germline V gene has CDR1 MNHEY and CDR2 SVGAGI. The CDR3 runs 13 residues. V lost 8 bases and J 5 bases, leaving 15 bases between the germline ends. The CDR3 DNA sequence: TGTGCCAGCTGTAGGGAAGGGGTATATGGCTACACCTTC. This gives the protein CASCREGVYGYTF.

This clone appeared a few times. The chain is built from TRBV5-1 and TRBJ1-4; D gene unclear. Germline V gene lookup returns CDR1 SGHRS and CDR2 YFSETQ. The CDR3 sequence is 13 residues long. Trimming shortened V by 4 bases and J by 4 bases, and 8 bases separated the two germline ends. The DNA of the CDR3 is TGCGCCAGCAGCCGGGTATTTAATGAAAAACTGTTTTTT. It encodes CASSRVFNEKLFF.

The chain is built from TRBV3-1 (or the pseudogene TRBV3-2) and TRBJ1-5; the D gene is possibly TRBD1 (5 bases). V dropped 2 bases and J dropped 4 bases, with 9 bases sitting between them. This CDR3 has 14 residues. The germline V gene has CDR1 LGHDT and CDR2 YNNKEL (reference sequence). For the CDR3, the DNA is TGTGCCAGCAGCCAAACAGCAGGGAATCAGCCCCAGCATTTT. Translating gives CASSQTAGNQPQHF.

V gene TRBV6-5 combines with J gene TRBJ2-2; D is perhaps TRBD2 (6 bases). Germline values: CDR1 MNHEY, CDR2 SVGAGI. V lost 2 bases and J lost 4, with 8 bases in between. The CDR3 consists of 14 residues. For the CDR3, the DNA is TGTGCCAGCAGTTACGCCGGGGGCACCGGGGAGCTGTTTTTT. Amino acid sequence: CASSYAGGTGELFF.

The chain employs TRBV2 and TRBJ1-4, with a weak D call TRBD1 (6 bases). Germline assignment: CDR1 SNHLY and CDR2 FYNNEI. This CDR3 contains 13 residues. V lost 7 bases and J 5 bases, leaving 11 bases between the germline ends. The CDR3 coding sequence is TGTGCCAGCAAGACAGGTATAAATGAAAAACTGTTTTTT. It yields the protein CASKTGINEKLFF.

This chain uses TRBV4-1 with TRBJ2-2; D gene uncertain. Germline loops: CDR1 MGHRA, CDR2 YSYEKL. CDR3 size: 14 residues. Trimming took 0 bases from V and 9 from J, leaving 11 bases between them. CDR3 loop: CASSQDSGFRELFF. CDR3 DNA sequence: TGCGCCAGCAGCCAAGATTCCGGTTTCCGGGAGCTGTTTTTT.

V is TRBV7-6 and J is TRBJ2-2; D unclear. Germline V gene sequence: CDR1 SGHVS, CDR2 FNYEAQ. This CDR3 is 17 amino acids long. The V end lost 6 bases, the J end lost 4 bases, and 21 bases lay between the germline ends. Written as DNA, the CDR3 is TGTGCCAGCAGTATCGCTGCGGCGTATCAAACCACCGGGGAGCTGTTTTTT. Translated, it gives CASSIAAAYQTTGELFF.

This clone was detected only once. The CDR3 nucleotides read TGTGCCAGCAGTGAAGCAAGGACAGGCAACTATGGCTACACCTTC. Its protein is CASSEARTGNYGYTF. V usage is TRBV6-1 and J usage is TRBJ1-2; 7 bases agree with TRBD1. This CDR3 has 15 amino acids. V trimming: 0 bases; J trimming: 2 bases; junction bases outside the gene matches: 3. CDR1 and CDR2 (germline): MNHNS, SASEGT.

V and J are TRBV6-5 and TRBJ2-5, with D perhaps TRBD2 (5 bases). The CDR3 loop spans 15 amino acids. From germline, CDR1 is MNHEY and CDR2 SVGAGI. V was trimmed by 0 bases and J by 4 bases, leaving 12 bases between them. The CDR3 loop is CASSYSEDFVETQYF. CDR3 nucleotide sequence: TGTGCCAGCAGTTACTCGGAGGACTTTGTAGAGACCCAGTACTTC.

V usage is TRBV6-6 and J usage is TRBJ1-5; the D gene is possibly TRBD1 (6 bases). CDR1 is MNHNY and CDR2 is SVGAGI in the germline V gene (reference sequence). This CDR3 has 16 residues. Trimming stripped 4 bases from V and 6 bases from J, with 19 bases between. The CDR3 DNA follows: TGTGCCAGCAGTTTCAATACAGGGAGGGTAGGTCAGCCCCAGCATTTT. Its protein product is CASSFNTGRVGQPQHF.

The chain combines TRBV19 with TRBJ1-1; 9 nucleotides line up with TRBD1. CDR1 and CDR2 from the germline V gene are LNHDA and SQIVND (reference sequence). This CDR3 comprises 15 residues. Trimming took 6 bases from V and 3 from J; bases not matched to a gene: 8. The CDR3 loop is CASSPTGGPHTEAFF. The CDR3 DNA reads as TGTGCCAGTAGCCCGACAGGGGGACCGCACACTGAAGCTTTCTTT.

CDR3 sequence reads: CASRLRQGLDTEAFF. In nucleotides, the CDR3 is TGCGCCAGCAGGCTCAGACAGGGGCTTGACACTGAAGCTTTCTTT. The chain recombines TRBV5-1 with TRBJ1-1; 8 nucleotides align to TRBD1. This CDR3 is built from 15 residues. V dropped 5 bases and J dropped 3; count of bases not matched to a gene: 9. CDR1 is SGHRS and CDR2 is YFSETQ in the germline V gene.

This clone showed up just a few times. The chain has TRBV9 and TRBJ2-3; no clear D gene. Per germline, CDR1 SGDLS and CDR2 YYNGEE. V lost 4 bases and J lost 6, with 18 bases in between. This CDR3 contains 15 residues. The CDR3 DNA follows: TGTGCCAGCAGCCCTCAGACGCTAGGATCCGATACGCAGTATTTT. Translation: CASSPQTLGSDTQYF.

In nucleotides, the CDR3 is TGTGCCAGCAGGTGGGACAGGACCACAGATACGCAGTATTTT. This sequence encodes CASRWDRTTDTQYF. The gene calls are TRBV2 and TRBJ2-3; TRBD1 matches at 8 bases. Per germline, CDR1 SNHLY and CDR2 FYNNEI. Germline trimming cut 6 bases from V and 2 bases from J; bases unmatched to any gene: 4. The CDR3 runs 14 residues.

The chain links TRBV9 to TRBJ1-2, with 10 bases fitting TRBD1. CDR1 is SGDLS, CDR2 YYNGEE, per germline. The trim removed 2 bases at V and 4 bases at J, leaving 8 bases unmatched. This CDR3 region has 16 residues. CDR3 sequence: CASSVMTGGSGYGYTF. The DNA of the CDR3 is TGTGCCAGCAGCGTGATGACAGGGGGCTCGGGCTATGGCTACACCTTC. Filled out from reference TRBV9 and TRBJ1-2, the complete variable domain reads DSGVTQTPKHLITATGQRVTLRCSPRSGDLSVYWYQQSLDQGLQFLIQYYNGEERAKGNILERFSAQQFPDLHSELNLSSLELGDSALYFCASSVMTGGSGYGYTFGSGTRLTVV.

The rearrangement links TRBV27 to TRBJ2-1; 7 nucleotides match TRBD2. CDR1 is MNHEY and CDR2 is SMNVEV in the germline V gene (reference sequence). This CDR3 spans 15 amino acids. V gave up 3 bases and J gave up 5 bases; unmatched junction bases: 7. Here the CDR3 reads CASSFSAGVNNEQFF. The DNA for the CDR3 is TGTGCCAGCAGTTTTTCGGCGGGAGTGAACAATGAGCAGTTCTTC.

V and J are TRBV18 and TRBJ2-4; maybe TRBD2 (6 bases). CDR3 length: 13 residues. Per the germline V gene, CDR1 is KGHSH and CDR2 is LQKENI. V lost 2 bases and J 6 bases, leaving 8 bases between the germline ends. CDR3 amino acids: CASSPGTSNIQYF. CDR3 sequence (DNA): TGTGCCAGCTCACCAGGGACTTCAAACATTCAGTACTTC. Combining the CDR3 with reference TRBV18 and TRBJ2-4 gives the whole variable domain NAGVMQNPRHLVRRRGQEARLRCSPMKGHSHVYWYRQLPEEGLKFMVYLQKENIIDESGMPKERFSAEFPKEGPSILRIQQVVRGDSAAYFCASSPGTSNIQYFGAGTRLSVL.

The chain has TRBV12-5 and TRBJ2-1, with TRBD1 matching 11 bases. Looked up from germline, CDR1 is LGHNT and CDR2 is FRNRAP. The CDR3 is 15 amino acids. The ends lost 5 bases at V and 7 bases at J; junction bases unmatched: 7. In nucleotides, the CDR3 is TGTGCTAGTGGTCGAGGGACAGGGGGGAGGAATGAGCAGTTCTTC. Translated: CASGRGTGGRNEQFF. The complete variable domain, with remaining parts taken from reference TRBV12-5 and TRBJ2-1, reads DARVTQTPRHKVTEMGQEVTMRCQPILGHNTVFWYRQTMMQGLELLAYFRNRAPLDDSGMPKDRFSAEMPDATLATLKIQPSEPRDSAVYFCASGRGTGGRNEQFFGPGTRLTVL.

A note on this clone: Additional DNA sequences in this sample encode the identical CDR3. The chain employs TRBV5-4 and TRBJ1-2; D may be TRBD1 (6 bases). The CDR3 has 14 amino acids. Trimming shortened V by 0 bases and J by 4 bases, and 10 bases separated the two germline ends. Germline V gives CDR1 SGHNT, CDR2 YYREEE (reference sequence). The DNA for the CDR3 is TGTGCCAGCAGCTTGGCCCGGGACACCTATGGCTACACCTTC. This gives the protein CASSLARDTYGYTF.

J is TRBJ2-1 and V is TRBV13, with D possibly being TRBD1 (8 bases). The CDR3 is made up of 15 amino acids. Trimming pared 5 bases from V and 7 bases from J, leaving 18 bases between. Germline V gene lookup returns CDR1 PRHDT and CDR2 FYEKMQ (reference sequence). CDR3 nucleotides: TGTGCCAGCAGCGCACAGGGGGGAGGGAAAAATGAGCAGTTCTTC. Amino acid sequence: CASSAQGGGKNEQFF.

V is TRBV18 and J is TRBJ2-7; perhaps TRBD1 as D (6 bases). V was pared by 5 bases and J by 0 bases, with 11 bases between. Germline V CDR1 and CDR2: KGHSH, LQKENI. The length of the CDR3 is 14 residues. This chain's CDR3 is CASSSRTASYEQYF. CDR3 sequence (DNA): TGTGCCAGCTCATCCCGGACAGCCTCCTACGAGCAGTACTTC.

The V and J genes are TRBV5-6 and TRBJ2-3, with TRBD2 matching 14 bases. The V and J ends lost 4 bases and 5 bases, in that order; junction bases with no gene match: 12. CDR3 length: 18 residues. Germline values: CDR1 SGHDT, CDR2 YYEEEE. CDR3 amino acids: CASSLGWTSGGPGDTQYF. The CDR3 DNA is TGTGCCAGCAGCCTTGGATGGACTAGCGGGGGGCCAGGAGATACGCAGTATTTT.